The entry below describes one T cell receptor (beta chain). Its antigen is as yet unknown. The data originate from a study of T cells in narcolepsy. In the study overall: Healthy controls were enrolled alongside patients with narcolepsy type 1 or type 2. General study findings and limits: Autoreactive HCRT-specific and TRIB2-specific clonotypes were marked in same-patient CSF-versus-blood CD4+ comparisons. Reportedly, autoreactive clonotypes were serially detected in patients' blood but not controls'.

Assay used: immunoSEQ multiplex PCR; TCRdb lists only in-frame clones, some missing. The sample includes 600 to 800 clones, about 30% of them seen just once. Looked up from germline, CDR1 is KGHSH and CDR2 is LQKENI. The CDR3 is 17 residues long. V was pared by 1 base and J by 3 bases, with 9 bases of the junction left unmatched. The specimen sequenced was cultured CD8+ T cells from cerebrospinal fluid. This rearrangement joins TRBV18 to TRBJ1-1; 9 nucleotides match TRBD1. The sequence was collected from a human donor with narcolepsy. Written as DNA, the CDR3 is TGTGCCAGCTCACCACGGGACAGGGTGGGATCGTACACTGAAGCTTTCTTT. This encodes CASSPRDRVGSYTEAFF.